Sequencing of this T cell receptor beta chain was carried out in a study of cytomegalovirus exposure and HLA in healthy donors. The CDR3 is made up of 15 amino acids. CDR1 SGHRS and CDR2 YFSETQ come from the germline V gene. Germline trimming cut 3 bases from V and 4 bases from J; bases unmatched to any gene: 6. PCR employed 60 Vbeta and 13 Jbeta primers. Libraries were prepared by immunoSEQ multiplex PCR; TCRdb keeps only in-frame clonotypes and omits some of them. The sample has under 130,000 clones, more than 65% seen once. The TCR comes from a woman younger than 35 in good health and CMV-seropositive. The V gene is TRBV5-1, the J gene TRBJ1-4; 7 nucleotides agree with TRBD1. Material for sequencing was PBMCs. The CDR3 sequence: CASSSSGQNNEKLFF. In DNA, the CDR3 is TGCGCCAGCAGCTCATCGGGACAGAATAATGAAAAACTGTTTTTT.